This TCR beta chain is drawn from a study of T cells after yellow fever vaccination. CDR1 DFQATT and CDR2 SNEGSKA come from the germline V gene (reference sequence). The CDR3 consists of 14 residues. In its sample, this clonotype was seen a few times. The antigen is unknown. Regarding the study as a whole: The CD4 compartment and the CD8 compartment contained a small share of clonotypes in common. Subsequent booster samples again held most clones from primary vaccination (just under 98% CD4, 85% to 90% CD8).

TCRdb recomputed calls from the 5' RACE reads with MiXCR, one row per CDR3 protein. Among about 400,000 distinct CDR3 sequences listed, 6% to 8% were seen once. This TCR derives from a man aged 25-45 years who received the YFV17D yellow fever vaccine. The sample was PBMCs, taken 5 days after the yellow fever booster vaccination. V gene TRBV20-1 combines with J gene TRBJ2-2; 13 bases match TRBD2. CDR3 nucleotides: TGCAGCCTTCGACTAGCGGGAGGTACCGGGGAGCTGTTTTTT. This translates into CSLRLAGGTGELFF.